This T cell receptor beta chain originates from a study of regulatory T cells in long-lasting Graves disease. iRepertoire HTBI primers and Arm-PCR of CDR3 regions built TCR beta libraries. TCRdb reprocessed the multiplex PCR reads with MiXCR, giving one entry per CDR3 protein. The repertoire consists of about 330,000 distinct CDR3 sequences, with 16% occurring once and the leading ten covering 20%. Noted time point: newly diagnosed GD, antithyroid drugs for less than 3 months. There was RNA extracted from PBMCs, and the TCR library was made from it. The CDR3 contains 14 residues. Germline values: CDR1 SGHRS, CDR2 YFSETQ. Trimming took 4 bases from V and 7 from J; bases not matched to a gene: 4. This sample also appeared in a second study, on T cells in Graves' hyperthyroidism and ophthalmopathy.

This chain uses TRBV5-1 with TRBJ2-1, with 11 nucleotides matching TRBD1. Source: peripheral blood mononuclear cells (PBMCs), taken at new diagnosis, from a patient treated with antithyroid drugs. The TCR comes from a woman aged 18-29 years with Graves disease. The CDR3 bases are TGCGCCAGCAGCCCCGGACAGGGGGCGAATGAGCAGTTCTTC. Amino acid sequence: CASSPGQGANEQFF.